This T cell receptor (beta chain) was found in a study of CD8 T cells in ankylosing spondylitis. Study observations and caveats: Clones linked to disease were reported to show significant enrichment in matched ankylosing spondylitis synovial fluid. Disease-linked clones were CD8+ and relatively rare in peripheral blood.

Trimming took 3 bases from V and 5 from J, leaving 16 bases between them. In germline, CDR1 is GTSNPN, CDR2 SVGIG (reference sequence). The CDR3 length is 14 residues. TCRdb reanalysed the 5' RACE reads using MiXCR and keeps one entry per CDR3 protein. The table shows 250,000 to 400,000 distinct CDR3 sequences, with approximately 10% occurring only once. This clonotype was seen only a few times. Its antigen is not known. Sequenced material: blood, either unsorted or a sorted T cell fraction (not recorded which). The clonotype comes from a female donor with ankylosing spondylitis or in good health (not recorded which). This chain connects TRBV30 to TRBJ1-2; D is possibly TRBD1 (5 bases). The CDR3 reads CAWRVPGDPYGYTF. The CDR3, as DNA: TGTGCCTGGAGAGTCCCGGGGGACCCTTATGGCTACACCTTC. Together with reference TRBV30 and TRBJ1-2, the CDR3 gives the full variable domain: SQTIHQWPATLVQPVGSPLSLECTVEGTSNPNLYWYRQAAGRGLQLLFYSVGIGQISSEVPQNLSASRPQDRQFILSSKKLLLSDSGFYLCAWRVPGDPYGYTFGSGTRLTVV.